What follows are 31 T cell receptor beta chains derived from one specimen sequenced in a study of cytotoxic CD8 clonotypes in ibrutinib-treated CLL. Using immunoSEQ multiplex PCR, the repertoire was profiled, and TCRdb retains in-frame clones only, with some absent. The table records tens of thousands of clones, around 69% of them present only once. The material was PBMCs, obtained at disease progression, from a patient treated with ibrutinib. Every receptor here comes from a human donor with chronic lymphocytic leukemia.

This chain joins TRBV18 and TRBJ2-1; the D gene could be TRBD1 or TRBD2 (5 bases each). The V gene lost 3 bases and the J gene lost 7 bases, with 16 bases spanning the gap. There are 15 residues in the CDR3. Germline CDR1 reads KGHSH; CDR2 reads LQKENI. The CDR3 reads CASSPANRDQNEQFF. The CDR3 DNA reads as TGTGCCAGCTCACCTGCTAATAGGGACCAAAATGAGCAGTTCTTC.

The gene calls are TRBV25-1 and TRBJ2-6, with a possible D match to TRBD2 (6 bases). CDR1 is MGHDK and CDR2 is SYGVNS in the germline V gene. Trimming cost V 8 bases and J 0 bases, with 14 bases left between them. This CDR3 has 16 amino acids. The CDR3 loop reads CASGGGSLSGANVLTF. In DNA form, the CDR3 reads TGTGCCAGCGGAGGAGGGTCCCTCTCTGGGGCCAACGTCCTGACTTTC.

The chain uses TRBV10-1 and TRBJ2-2, with D tentatively TRBD2 (7 bases). Germline CDR1 reads WNHNN; CDR2 reads SYGVQD (reference sequence). There are 18 residues in the CDR3. The ends were cut back, 6 bases at V and 4 bases at J, with 24 bases in the middle. CDR3 loop: CASRRGRGGPASTGELFF. DNA of the CDR3: TGCGCCAGCAGGAGAGGGAGGGGGGGCCCTGCGAGCACCGGGGAGCTGTTTTTT.

The genes are TRBV7-3 and TRBJ2-6; no firm D call. The CDR3 is 14 residues long. Trimming cost V 2 bases and J 4 bases, with 6 bases left between them. Germline V gene lookup returns CDR1 SGHTA and CDR2 FQGTGA. CDR3 in DNA: TGTGCCAGCAGCTTAGATCCCGGGGCCAACGTCCTGACTTTC. Amino acids: CASSLDPGANVLTF. The variable domain in full, completed from reference TRBV7-3 and TRBJ2-6, reads GAGVSQTPSNKVTEKGKYVELRCDPISGHTALYWYRQSLGQGPEFLIYFQGTGAADDSGLPNDRFFAVRPEGSVSTLKIQRTERGDSAVYLCASSLDPGANVLTFGAGSRLTVL.

This chain connects TRBV7-2 to TRBJ2-3, with D unclear. The CDR3 has 13 amino acids. Germline V CDR1 and CDR2: SGHTA, FQGNSA. V lost 3 bases and J lost 3, with 7 bases in between. CDR3 bases: TGTGCCAGCAGCTTCCCGGAGACAGATACGCAGTATTTT. Protein: CASSFPETDTQYF.

The chain couples TRBV27 to TRBJ2-7; D is uncertain. Germline assignment: CDR1 MNHEY and CDR2 SMNVEV (reference sequence). The V end lost 2 bases, the J end lost 4 bases, and 12 bases lay between the germline ends. The CDR3 length is 14 residues. CDR3 DNA sequence: TGTGCCAGCAGTTTAGCCGGGCCCTATTACGAGCAGTACTTC. Protein sequence: CASSLAGPYYEQYF.

This clone was counted a few times. The rearrangement links TRBV4-1 to TRBJ2-3, with 10 bases that match TRBD2. Germline V gives CDR1 MGHRA, CDR2 YSYEKL. V lost 0 bases, J lost 1 base, and 10 bases stayed unmatched. The CDR3 spans 19 residues. CDR3 coding DNA: TGCGCCAGCAGCCAAGAACGGATAGCGGGGGGTTTTCGCACAGATACGCAGTATTTT. It specifies CASSQERIAGGFRTDTQYF.

This clone was seen a few times. The chain joins TRBV6-5 to TRBJ2-7; a possible D gene is TRBD1 (5 bases). From germline, CDR1 is MNHEY and CDR2 SVGAGI. The CDR3 is 15 residues long. The V and J ends lost 6 bases and 1 base respectively, with 16 bases between them. The CDR3: CASSHVGVRSYEQYF. In DNA, the CDR3 is TGTGCCAGCAGCCACGTAGGGGTGAGGTCCTACGAGCAGTACTTC.

This clone was seen a few times. The chain employs TRBV18 and TRBJ1-2; 7 bases are a match to TRBD1. V trimming: 0 bases; J trimming: 8 bases; junction bases outside the gene matches: 6. Germline V gives CDR1 KGHSH, CDR2 LQKENI. This CDR3 comprises 14 residues. CDR3 nucleotides: TGTGCCAGCTCACCACCTACAGGGGACGGGGGCTACACCTTC. It codes for CASSPPTGDGGYTF.

The chain recombines TRBV6-5 with TRBJ2-3; tentative D call: TRBD2 (6 bases). The germline V and J ends were trimmed by 2 bases and 6 bases, with 12 bases remaining between them. The CDR3 sequence is 14 residues long. Germline V gene data show CDR1 as MNHEY and CDR2 as SVGAGI. The CDR3 coding sequence is TGTGCCAGCAGTTACACGGGGGTATACGATACGCAGTATTTT. Protein product: CASSYTGVYDTQYF.

This chain links TRBV4-3 with TRBJ1-5, with a tentative D call TRBD1 (5 bases). CDR3 length: 16 residues. Germline V gene data show CDR1 as LGHNA and CDR2 as YSLEER. V was shortened by 0 bases and J by 4 bases, with 13 bases between the two germline ends. Here the CDR3 reads CASSQEKGKGNQPQHF. As DNA, the CDR3 is TGCGCCAGCAGCCAAGAGAAGGGGAAGGGGAATCAGCCCCAGCATTTT.

This clone was observed at least ten times. The V and J genes are TRBV27 and TRBJ1-6; D is unclear. Germline V gene sequence: CDR1 MNHEY, CDR2 SMNVEV (reference sequence). The CDR3 extends over 13 amino acids. Trimming cost V 8 bases and J 7 bases, with 12 bases left between them. CDR3 in DNA: TGTGCCAGCGGGTGGCAGATCAATTCACCCCTCCACTTT. As protein: CASGWQINSPLHF.

This rearrangement joins TRBV4-1 to TRBJ2-3, with D possibly being TRBD2 (6 bases). Trimming left V 1 base short and J 2 bases short, with 19 bases between. CDR1 and CDR2 from the germline V gene are MGHRA and YSYEKL. The CDR3 runs 18 residues. The CDR3 DNA reads TGCGCCAGCAGCCAAGCCCCCGGAGGGCAAATTTCCACAGATACGCAGTATTTT. This translates into CASSQAPGGQISTDTQYF.

This rearrangement joins TRBV6-5 to TRBJ1-2, with D possibly TRBD1 on 5 matching bases. V gave up 4 bases and J gave up 6 bases, with 12 bases separating them. The germline V gene has CDR1 MNHEY and CDR2 SVGAGI. The CDR3 is made up of 13 amino acids. CDR3 nucleotides: TGTGCCAGCAGTTTATCAGGGAGGGATGGCTACACCTTC. Protein sequence: CASSLSGRDGYTF.

This rearrangement joins TRBV4-2 to TRBJ2-1, with 8 bases fitting TRBD2. Germline assignment: CDR1 LGHNA and CDR2 YNFKEQ. With 2 bases clipped from V and 6 bases from J, the junction kept 6 bases outside the gene matches. The CDR3 runs 15 residues. The CDR3: CASSQTGGPGNEQFF. The CDR3 DNA follows: TGTGCCAGCAGCCAAACGGGGGGGCCGGGCAATGAGCAGTTCTTC.

The gene calls are TRBV9 and TRBJ2-1, with D unresolved. Per the germline V gene, CDR1 is SGDLS and CDR2 is YYNGEE. V was trimmed by 0 bases and J by 8 bases, leaving 9 bases between them. There are 13 residues in the CDR3. The chain's CDR3 is CASSVGLWDEQFF. The CDR3 region has the DNA TGTGCCAGCAGCGTAGGACTCTGGGATGAGCAGTTCTTC.

This clone was observed a handful of times. The chain uses TRBV4-1 and TRBJ1-6; no definite D call. The CDR3 totals 14 residues. Germline CDR1 MGHRA, CDR2 YSYEKL. V was pared by 5 bases and J by 8 bases, with 13 bases between. DNA of the CDR3: TGCGCCAGCAGCGAGATCGGCAACTATTCACCCCTCCACTTT. Encoded protein: CASSEIGNYSPLHF.

The rearrangement links TRBV29-1 to TRBJ1-1, with 9 bases that match TRBD1. CDR3 length: 14 amino acids. V shed 5 bases and J 0 bases; nucleotides not matched to a gene: 4. Germline V CDR1 and CDR2: SQVTM, ANQGSEA. CDR3 sequence: CSVLGQGLNTEAFF. CDR3 nucleotide sequence: TGCAGCGTTTTGGGACAGGGTCTGAACACTGAAGCTTTCTTT.

This sequence joins TRBV5-5 and TRBJ1-3, with D maybe TRBD1 (5 bases). The germline V gene encodes CDR1 SGHKS and CDR2 YYEKEE (reference sequence). V was clipped by 1 base and J by 0 bases, with 20 bases between them. The CDR3 is 19 amino acids. CDR3 nucleotide sequence: TGTGCCAGCAGCTTGTATCGTTGGGCGTGGGGGACCTCTGGAAACACCATATATTTT. It specifies CASSLYRWAWGTSGNTIYF.

This rearrangement joins TRBV18 to TRBJ1-2; no definite D call. The V and J ends lost 2 bases and 4 bases respectively, with 14 bases between them. From germline, CDR1 is KGHSH and CDR2 LQKENI. CDR3 length: 15 residues. The CDR3 DNA reads as TGTGCCAGCTCACCAATAAAGGAACACCTCTATGGCTACACCTTC. This encodes CASSPIKEHLYGYTF. Combining the CDR3 with reference TRBV18 and TRBJ1-2 gives the whole variable domain NAGVMQNPRHLVRRRGQEARLRCSPMKGHSHVYWYRQLPEEGLKFMVYLQKENIIDESGMPKERFSAEFPKEGPSILRIQQVVRGDSAAYFCASSPIKEHLYGYTFGSGTRLTVV.

CDR3 amino acids: CASSVTFKETQYF. The CDR3 DNA reads TGTGCCAGCAGCGTTACTTTCAAGGAGACCCAGTACTTC. The chain couples TRBV9 to TRBJ2-5; D remains ambiguous. Germline values: CDR1 SGDLS, CDR2 YYNGEE. The CDR3 has 13 amino acids. V was pared by 2 bases and J by 5 bases, with 10 bases between.

This clone was counted only a few times. The V gene is TRBV19, the J gene TRBJ2-7; the D is unclear. The germline V gene has CDR1 LNHDA and CDR2 SQIVND (reference sequence). The CDR3 is 14 amino acids. The V and J ends lost 6 bases and 0 bases respectively, with 12 bases between them. For the CDR3, the DNA is TGTGCCAGTAGCACAGACTTGAGCTCCTACGAGCAGTACTTC. Encoded protein: CASSTDLSSYEQYF.

V and J are TRBV4-1 and TRBJ1-2, with D hard to call. Trimming took off 0 bases at V and 2 bases at J, with 13 bases between the two ends. The germline V gene has CDR1 MGHRA and CDR2 YSYEKL. The CDR3 totals 16 residues. The CDR3 bases are TGCGCCAGCAGCCAAGATTGGCGCGGTCCGAACTATGGCTACACCTTC. It encodes CASSQDWRGPNYGYTF.

The gene calls are TRBV2 and TRBJ1-4, with 7 bases aligning to TRBD1. The V gene's germline CDR1 is SNHLY and CDR2 FYNNEI. Trimming took 5 bases from V and 7 from J; bases not matched to a gene: 7. The CDR3 loop spans 14 amino acids. The CDR3 sequence is CASSYRGMGEKLFF. The CDR3 DNA follows: TGTGCCAGCAGTTACAGGGGCATGGGTGAAAAACTGTTTTTT.

The chain couples TRBV6-6 to TRBJ2-5; tentatively, D is TRBD1 (6 bases). This CDR3 region has 15 residues. Germline CDR1 reads MNHNY; CDR2 reads SVGAGI (reference sequence). The V end lost 1 base, the J end lost 2 bases, and 11 bases lay between the germline ends. CDR3 sequence: CASSYFRQDQETQYF. CDR3 coding DNA: TGTGCCAGCAGTTACTTTCGACAGGATCAAGAGACCCAGTACTTC.

J is TRBJ2-7 and V is TRBV10-3, with 10 bases that match TRBD1. The CDR3 is made up of 13 amino acids. The trim removed 10 bases at V and 5 bases at J, leaving 8 bases unmatched. Germline loops: CDR1 ENHRY, CDR2 SYGVKD. Written as DNA, the CDR3 is TGTGCCACCTCGGACAGGGGGATGGACGAGCAGTACTTC. The encoded protein is CATSDRGMDEQYF.

For the CDR3, the DNA is TGTGCCAGCAGCTTAGGTTTGGGGGATTGGGCAGATACGCAGTATTTT. This gives the protein CASSLGLGDWADTQYF. The chain combines TRBV13 with TRBJ2-3, with D perhaps TRBD1 or TRBD2 (5 bases each). The CDR3 runs to 16 residues. V lost 0 bases to trimming and J lost 4 bases, with 14 bases between them. Germline-derived CDR1 and CDR2 are PRHDT and FYEKMQ (reference sequence).

This clone occurred once. The rearrangement joins TRBV14 to TRBJ1-1; D may be TRBD1 (5 bases). The CDR3 has 17 residues. V lost 2 bases and J lost 1, with 17 bases in between. The germline V gene has CDR1 SGHDN and CDR2 FVKESK. The DNA for the CDR3 is TGTGCCAGCAGCCAAATCGGCAGGGCTGTTGGGAACACTGAAGCTTTCTTT. Translating it yields CASSQIGRAVGNTEAFF.

The chain is built from TRBV5-1 and TRBJ1-2; D is unresolved. Between the trimmed V and J ends, which lost 0 bases and 7 bases, there was a span of 16 bases. Germline V gene data show CDR1 as SGHRS and CDR2 as YFSETQ. The CDR3 runs to 15 residues. CDR3 coding DNA: TGCGCCAGCAGCTTGGAGGCGTCGGGTTACCTTGGCTACACCTTC. As protein: CASSLEASGYLGYTF.

This chain uses TRBV5-4 with TRBJ1-6, with TRBD1 as a possible D gene (6 bases). From germline, CDR1 is SGHNT and CDR2 YYREEE (reference sequence). V was trimmed by 3 bases and J by 6 bases, leaving 13 bases between them. This CDR3 is 15 amino acids long. The DNA of the CDR3 is TGTGCCAGCAGCTCCAGGGGATTTGGTAATTCACCCCTCCACTTT. Translation gives CASSSRGFGNSPLHF.

J is TRBJ2-2 and V is TRBV2; TRBD1 agrees at 8 bases. The germline V gene encodes CDR1 SNHLY and CDR2 FYNNEI. With V trimmed by 6 bases and J by 4 bases, 10 bases remained unmatched. This CDR3 contains 16 residues. The CDR3 nucleotides read TGTGCCAGCAGCCAAGGCAGGGGGCAGGGCACCGGGGAGCTGTTTTTT. As protein: CASSQGRGQGTGELFF.